These T cell receptor beta chains were read from a single sample in a study of T-cell reconstitution after alpha-beta-depleted transplantation in children. Via MiXCR, TCRdb re-called the PCR reads, giving one row per CDR3 protein. The top ten hold 2.5% to 4% of the sample, which has roughly 500,000 distinct CDR3 sequences, 15% to 20% seen once. The sequences come from PBMCs from the stem cell graft donor, collected from the stem cell graft. The receptors shown here come from a human donor who donated a stem cell graft to a child with acute lymphoblastic leukemia. The CDR3 runs from the conserved cysteine through the conserved F or W. D genes are given only for firm matches. Size tells how often a clone was seen (once, few, many) or the class of an expanded clone, and some rows leave it out.

V gene	J gene	D gene	clone size	CDR3 DNA	CDR3 protein
TRBV5-6	TRBJ1-4	TRBD1	-	TGTGCCAGCAGTTTCGACAGGGGCAGTGAAAAACTGTTTTTT	CASSFDRGSEKLFF
TRBV7-8	TRBJ2-2	TRBD2	-	TGTGCCAGCAGCGAGCCGGGACTAGCGGACACCGGGGAGCTGTTTTTT	CASSEPGLADTGELFF
TRBV27	TRBJ2-1	TRBD1	few	TGTGCCAGCAGTCCCTCCGGGACAGTGCCGTACAATGAGCAGTTCTTC	CASSPSGTVPYNEQFF
TRBV2	TRBJ2-3	-	few	TGTGCCAGCGCGGCCAGGGCTTCCACAGATACGCAGTATTTT	CASAARASTDTQYF
TRBV20-1	TRBJ1-2	TRBD1	-	TGCAGTGCTAGGGACAGGGGCTATGGCTACACCTTC	CSARDRGYGYTF
TRBV7-2	TRBJ1-2	TRBD1	few	TGTGCCAGCAGCTCTTCAGGGGGCCGGTATGGCTACACCTTC	CASSSSGGRYGYTF
TRBV9	TRBJ1-1	TRBD1	few	TGTGCCAGCAGCGTGGGGATCGGGACAGGGTGGAACACTGAAGCTTTCTTT	CASSVGIGTGWNTEAFF
TRBV5-1	TRBJ2-7	TRBD1	-	TGCGCCAGCCGTCTAAGGACAGGGCACGAGCAGTACTTC	CASRLRTGHEQYF
TRBV5-1	TRBJ1-1	-	-	TGCGCCAGCAGCTTGGAGGTCCCCGGGGTGACTGAAGCTTTCTTT	CASSLEVPGVTEAFF
TRBV12-3/TRBV12-4	TRBJ2-1	-	-	TGTGCCAGCAGTTTAGGTCTTCGCAATGAGCAGTTCTTC	CASSLGLRNEQFF